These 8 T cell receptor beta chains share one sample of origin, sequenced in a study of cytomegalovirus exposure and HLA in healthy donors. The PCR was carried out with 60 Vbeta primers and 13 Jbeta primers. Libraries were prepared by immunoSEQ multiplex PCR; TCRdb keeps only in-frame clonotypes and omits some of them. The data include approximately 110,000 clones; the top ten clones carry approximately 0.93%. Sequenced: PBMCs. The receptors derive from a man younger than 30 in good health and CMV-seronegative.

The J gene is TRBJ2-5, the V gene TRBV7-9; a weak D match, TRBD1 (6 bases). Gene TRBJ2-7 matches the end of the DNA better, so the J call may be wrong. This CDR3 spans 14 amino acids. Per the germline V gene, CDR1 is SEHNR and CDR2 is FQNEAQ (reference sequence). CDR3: CASSLSTGRDEQYF. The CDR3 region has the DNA TGTGCCAGCAGCTTAAGTACAGGGCGCGACGAGCAGTACTTC.

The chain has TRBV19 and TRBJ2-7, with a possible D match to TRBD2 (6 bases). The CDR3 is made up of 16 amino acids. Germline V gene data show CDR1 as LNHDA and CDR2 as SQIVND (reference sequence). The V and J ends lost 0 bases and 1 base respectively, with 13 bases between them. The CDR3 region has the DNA TGTGCCAGTAGTATAGATCTCGAGACTAGTTCCTACGAGCAGTACTTC. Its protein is CASSIDLETSSYEQYF.

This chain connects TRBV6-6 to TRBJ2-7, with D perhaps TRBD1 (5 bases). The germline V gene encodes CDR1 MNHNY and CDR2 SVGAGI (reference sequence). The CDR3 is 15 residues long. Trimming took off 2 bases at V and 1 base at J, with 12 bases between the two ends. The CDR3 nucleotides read TGTGCCAGCAGTTACATATTAGGGGTTTCCTACGAGCAGTACTTC. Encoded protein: CASSYILGVSYEQYF.

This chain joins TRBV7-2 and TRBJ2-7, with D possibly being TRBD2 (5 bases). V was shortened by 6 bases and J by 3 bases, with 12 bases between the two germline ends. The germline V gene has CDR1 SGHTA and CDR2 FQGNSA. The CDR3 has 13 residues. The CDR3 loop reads CASRAGPRYEQYF. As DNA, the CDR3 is TGTGCCAGCAGGGCGGGTCCGCGCTACGAGCAGTACTTC. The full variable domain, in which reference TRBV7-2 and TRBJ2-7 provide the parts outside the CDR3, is GAGVSQSPSNKVTEKGKDVELRCDPISGHTALYWYRQSLGQGLEFLIYFQGNSAPDKSGLPSDRFSAERTGGSVSTLTIQRTQQEDSAVYLCASRAGPRYEQYFGPGTRLTVT.

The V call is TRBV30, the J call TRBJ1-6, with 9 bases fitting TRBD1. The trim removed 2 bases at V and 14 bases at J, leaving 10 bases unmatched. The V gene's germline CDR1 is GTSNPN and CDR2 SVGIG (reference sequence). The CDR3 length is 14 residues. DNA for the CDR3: TGTGCCTGGAGTAAGGACAGGGGTTTTTATACCCTCCACTTT. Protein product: CAWSKDRGFYTLHF.

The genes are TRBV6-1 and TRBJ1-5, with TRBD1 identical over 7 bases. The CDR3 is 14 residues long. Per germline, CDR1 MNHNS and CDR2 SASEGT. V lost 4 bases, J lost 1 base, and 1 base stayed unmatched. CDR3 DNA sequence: TGTGCCAGCAGTGTACAGGGGAGCAATCAGCCCCAGCATTTT. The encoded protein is CASSVQGSNQPQHF.

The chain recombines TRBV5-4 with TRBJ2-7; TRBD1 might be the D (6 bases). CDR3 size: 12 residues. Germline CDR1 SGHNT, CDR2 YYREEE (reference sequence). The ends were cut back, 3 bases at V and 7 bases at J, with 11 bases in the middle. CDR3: CASSSQGQEQYF. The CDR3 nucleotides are TGTGCCAGCAGCTCACAGGGTCAGGAGCAGTACTTC.

The CDR3 DNA sequence: TGTGCCAGCACTAAATCGCGGGGGGGATCCGGGCAGTACTTC. This codes for CASTKSRGGSGQYF. The chain couples TRBV2 to TRBJ2-7, with 9 bases lining up with TRBD2. Losses at the gene ends were 7 bases for V and 9 bases for J; bases not matched to a gene: 13. From germline, CDR1 is SNHLY and CDR2 FYNNEI. The CDR3 has 14 residues.